One and the same sample provided the 28 T cell receptor beta chains below, sequenced in a study of blood T cell repertoires in COVID-19. Clones were sequenced by immunoSEQ multiplex PCR, and TCRdb holds only the in-frame ones, with some missing. Here the sample spans some 220,000 clones, 85% being singletons. Sequenced input: peripheral blood. The receptors shown here come from a woman in her sixties with active or convalescent COVID-19.

J is TRBJ2-3 and V is TRBV4-2, with 8 positions matching TRBD2. The CDR3 extends over 15 amino acids. J was trimmed by 3 bases and V by 2 bases; bases with no gene match: 4. Germline V CDR1 and CDR2: LGHNA, YNFKEQ. The CDR3 DNA reads as TGTGCCAGCAGCCAAAGTAGCGGGGTAACAGATACGCAGTATTTT. This sequence encodes CASSQSSGVTDTQYF.

The J gene is TRBJ1-5, the V gene TRBV6-1, with D perhaps matching TRBD1 (6 bases). The V and J ends lost 2 bases and 6 bases respectively, with 11 bases between them. CDR3 length: 14 amino acids. Per germline, CDR1 MNHNS and CDR2 SASEGT. CDR3 nucleotide sequence: TGTGCCAGCAGTGAAAGGGACAAAAGTCAGCCCCAGCATTTT. Amino acids: CASSERDKSQPQHF.

This chain uses TRBV30 with TRBJ1-2; D remains unclear. Germline CDR1 reads GTSNPN; CDR2 reads SVGIG (reference sequence). The CDR3 runs 11 residues. Trimming took 4 bases from V and 8 from J, leaving 11 bases between them. The CDR3 is CAWKEAGGYTF. In DNA, the CDR3 is TGTGCCTGGAAGGAGGCGGGGGGCTACACCTTC.

This clone was observed a handful of times. The gene calls are TRBV3-1 (or the pseudogene TRBV3-2) and TRBJ1-2; 9 bases fit TRBD1. Germline CDR1 LGHDT, CDR2 YNNKEL (reference sequence). This CDR3 comprises 15 residues. The V gene end was trimmed by 1 base and the J gene end by 4 bases; junction bases not matched to a gene: 4. This CDR3 is CASSQGTGVGYGYTF. The CDR3 DNA is TGTGCCAGCAGCCAAGGGACAGGGGTAGGCTATGGCTACACCTTC.

A note on this clone: At one end, the junction sequence differs from germline, possibly due to a read error. The rearrangement uses TRBV7-7 and TRBJ2-2; 9 bases are a match to TRBD2. This CDR3 contains 15 residues. Germline loops: CDR1 SSHAT, CDR2 FNYEAQ (reference sequence). The chain's CDR3 is CASSSGGQNTGELFF. The CDR3 region has the DNA TGTGCTAGCAGCAGCGGGGGGCAGAACACCGGGGAGCTGTTTTTT.

The chain couples TRBV27 to TRBJ1-6; D gene ambiguous. Germline V lookup: CDR1 MNHEY, CDR2 SMNVEV (reference sequence). Trimming took 6 bases from V and 3 from J, leaving 9 bases between them. The CDR3 has 14 amino acids. The CDR3 region has the DNA TGTGCCAGCAGCCCACTCAACTATAATTCACCCCTCCACTTT. Its translation: CASSPLNYNSPLHF.

V is TRBV28 and J is TRBJ2-1; D ambiguous. Germline V gene sequence: CDR1 MDHEN, CDR2 SYDVKM. The CDR3 totals 10 residues. V lost 8 bases and J 7 bases, leaving 6 bases between the germline ends. The CDR3 region is CASLGNEQFF. The CDR3 DNA reads TGTGCCAGCCTAGGAAATGAGCAGTTCTTC.

This sequence joins TRBV3-1 (or the pseudogene TRBV3-2) and TRBJ1-4; TRBD1 is a possible D gene (5 bases). Germline V gene sequence: CDR1 LGHDT, CDR2 YNNKEL (reference sequence). Trimming removed 1 base from V and 4 bases from J, with 10 bases in between. This CDR3 is built from 15 residues. CDR3 sequence reads: CASSQGVRVNEKLFF. The CDR3 DNA sequence: TGTGCCAGCAGCCAAGGAGTCAGGGTTAATGAAAAACTGTTTTTT.

The chain links TRBV5-1 to TRBJ2-2; 14 positions agree with TRBD2. The CDR3 loop spans 17 amino acids. The trim removed 5 bases at V and 7 bases at J, leaving 10 bases unmatched. Germline V lookup: CDR1 SGHRS, CDR2 YFSETQ. The DNA of the CDR3 is TGCGCCAGCAGGTCCTGGACTAGCGGGGGGCATGACGGGGAGCTGTTTTTT. Amino acid sequence: CASRSWTSGGHDGELFF.

This clone was seen more than once but under ten times. The V and J genes are TRBV10-2 and TRBJ1-5, with TRBD1 identical over 8 bases. CDR1 is WSHSY, CDR2 SAAADI, per germline. Germline trimming cut 6 bases from V and 6 bases from J; bases unmatched to any gene: 7. This CDR3 contains 14 residues. CDR3 in DNA: TGCGCCAGCAGCCAGACAGGGGACGGTCAGCCCCAGCATTTT. This gives the protein CASSQTGDGQPQHF.

The V gene is TRBV29-1, the J gene TRBJ2-2; perhaps TRBD1 as D (5 bases). V gave up 5 bases and J gave up 2 bases, with 12 bases separating them. From germline, CDR1 is SQVTM and CDR2 ANQGSEA. This CDR3 has 14 amino acids. This chain's CDR3 is CSVLAQGNTGELFF. Here the CDR3 DNA reads TGCAGCGTTTTAGCTCAGGGAAACACCGGGGAGCTGTTTTTT.

The chain carries TRBV7-9 and TRBJ1-3, with a possible D match to TRBD1 (5 bases). Trimming took off 5 bases at V and 0 bases at J, with 11 bases between the two ends. The CDR3 extends over 15 amino acids. Germline CDR1 SEHNR, CDR2 FQNEAQ (reference sequence). In nucleotides, the CDR3 is TGTGCCAGCAGCGCGGGGGAGAGCTCTGGAAACACCATATATTTT. It yields the protein CASSAGESSGNTIYF.

V usage is TRBV6-5 and J usage is TRBJ1-1, with D perhaps matching TRBD1 (6 bases). The CDR3 contains 15 residues. CDR1 and CDR2 from the germline V gene are MNHEY and SVGAGI. V lost 4 bases, J lost 1 base, and 13 bases lay in between. This CDR3 is CASSWTVPSNTEAFF. The CDR3 DNA is TGTGCCAGCAGTTGGACAGTTCCCTCGAACACTGAAGCTTTCTTT.

The chain combines TRBV5-1 with TRBJ1-4, with D unresolved. CDR1 and CDR2 from the germline V gene are SGHRS and YFSETQ. The length of the CDR3 is 15 residues. Trimming shortened V by 3 bases and J by 2 bases, and 11 bases separated the two germline ends. The CDR3 sequence: CASSSRSGTNEKLFF. In DNA form, the CDR3 reads TGCGCCAGCAGCTCTCGCAGCGGGACTAATGAAAAACTGTTTTTT.

CDR3 DNA: TGTGCCAGCAGCCAAGACACTAGCGGGGGCCGGACCATTTACAATGAGCAGTTCTTC. The encoded protein is CASSQDTSGGRTIYNEQFF. The V call is TRBV3-1 (or the pseudogene TRBV3-2), the J call TRBJ2-1; 11 nucleotides align to TRBD2. Germline V gene sequence: CDR1 LGHDT, CDR2 YNNKEL (reference sequence). CDR3 length: 19 residues. Trimming removed 0 bases from V and 4 bases from J; junction bases left unmatched: 11.

This clone was detected only once. V gene TRBV28 combines with J gene TRBJ1-5; TRBD1 matches 7 bases. CDR3 size: 16 residues. Germline values: CDR1 MDHEN, CDR2 SYDVKM. Trimming cost V 6 bases and J 0 bases; bases outside gene matches: 8. CDR3 bases: TGTGCCAGCAGCCCAGGGGGACGGGATAGCAATCAGCCCCAGCATTTT. This sequence encodes CASSPGGRDSNQPQHF. Using reference TRBV28 and TRBJ1-5 for the parts outside the CDR3, the full variable domain is DVKVTQSSRYLVKRTGEKVFLECVQDMDHENMFWYRQDPGLGLRLIYFSYDVKMKEKGDIPEGYSVSREKKERFSLILESASTNQTSMYLCASSPGGRDSNQPQHFGDGTRLSIL.

J is TRBJ1-5 and V is TRBV28; the D is unclear. Deletions cut 2 bases from V and 4 bases from J, with 9 bases between. Germline assignment: CDR1 MDHEN and CDR2 SYDVKM. The CDR3 is 14 amino acids. The CDR3 DNA follows: TGTGCCAGCAGTTTAGGGCAGCAGAATCAGCCCCAGCATTTT. Protein: CASSLGQQNQPQHF.

This clone was observed a single time. The chain employs TRBV12-5 and TRBJ2-1; D unresolved. Germline V lookup: CDR1 LGHNT, CDR2 FRNRAP. This CDR3 spans 13 amino acids. Deletions cut 9 bases from V and 0 bases from J, with 9 bases between. CDR3 in amino acids: CASSTSSYNEQFF. For the CDR3, the DNA is TGTGCTAGCTCTACGAGCTCCTACAATGAGCAGTTCTTC.

The chain couples TRBV6-5 to TRBJ2-1, with D maybe TRBD1 (5 bases). Trimming cost V 6 bases and J 0 bases, with 9 bases left between them. This CDR3 is 14 amino acids long. Germline CDR1 and CDR2: MNHEY and SVGAGI. In nucleotides, the CDR3 is TGTGCCAGCAGCCACGACAGCTCCTACAATGAGCAGTTCTTC. Translation gives CASSHDSSYNEQFF.

V and J are TRBV7-9 and TRBJ1-4; possible D gene TRBD1, 5 bases. The V gene lost 6 bases and the J gene lost 3 bases, with 14 bases spanning the gap. The CDR3 has 15 amino acids. Per the germline V gene, CDR1 is SEHNR and CDR2 is FQNEAQ (reference sequence). CDR3 DNA: TGTGCCAGCAGTATCCGACAGTCTTCTAATGAAAAACTGTTTTTT. This codes for CASSIRQSSNEKLFF.

V gene TRBV30 combines with J gene TRBJ1-1; 10 nucleotides match TRBD1. V trimming: 3 bases; J trimming: 10 bases; junction bases outside the gene matches: 2. Germline CDR1 GTSNPN, CDR2 SVGIG (reference sequence). This CDR3 has 11 amino acids. The CDR3 region is CAWRWTGGAFF. The CDR3 nucleotides are TGTGCCTGGAGATGGACAGGGGGAGCTTTCTTT. The full variable domain, in which reference TRBV30 and TRBJ1-1 provide the parts outside the CDR3, is SQTIHQWPATLVQPVGSPLSLECTVEGTSNPNLYWYRQAAGRGLQLLFYSVGIGQISSEVPQNLSASRPQDRQFILSSKKLLLSDSGFYLCAWRWTGGAFFGQGTRLTVV.

V usage is TRBV6-4 and J usage is TRBJ1-1; 7 positions match TRBD1. Trimming removed 3 bases from V and 5 bases from J; junction bases left unmatched: 3. Per germline, CDR1 MRHNA and CDR2 SNTAGT. This CDR3 is 13 amino acids long. The CDR3 region is CASSEDRETEAFF. CDR3 in DNA: TGTGCCAGCAGTGAAGACAGGGAGACTGAAGCTTTCTTT.

V gene TRBV11-2 combines with J gene TRBJ1-2; D might be TRBD1 (5 bases). Per the germline V gene, CDR1 is SGHAT and CDR2 is FQNNGV. The CDR3 spans 12 residues. The V gene lost 4 bases and the J gene lost 4 bases, with 7 bases spanning the gap. The CDR3 loop is CASSSGAYGYTF. The DNA of the CDR3 is TGTGCCAGCAGCTCTGGGGCCTATGGCTACACCTTC.

The chain joins TRBV9 to TRBJ2-3; 8 bases fit TRBD1. The CDR3 consists of 16 residues. CDR1 is SGDLS, CDR2 YYNGEE, per germline. V shed 1 base, J shed 4 bases, and the junction held 8 bases outside the gene matches. The CDR3 nucleotides read TGTGCCAGCAGCGTACGGACAGGGATCGGTGCAGATACGCAGTATTTT. This encodes CASSVRTGIGADTQYF.

This clone was recorded only once. The chain has TRBV7-8 and TRBJ2-1; D remains unclear. The CDR3 loop spans 13 amino acids. CDR1 and CDR2 (germline): SGHVS, FQNEAQ. Trimming removed 2 bases from V and 10 bases from J, with 12 bases in between. The CDR3 region has the DNA TGTGCCAGCAGCTTATTGGGCCCCAGGGAGCAGTTCTTC. This translates into CASSLLGPREQFF.

The chain carries TRBV2 and TRBJ2-7; the match to TRBD2 covers 15 bases. Germline assignment: CDR1 SNHLY and CDR2 FYNNEI. The CDR3 spans 15 residues. J lost 4 bases, V lost 4 bases, and 2 bases had no gene match. CDR3 sequence: CASSGTSGRGYEQYF. Written as DNA, the CDR3 is TGTGCCAGCAGTGGGACTAGCGGGAGGGGGTACGAGCAGTACTTC.

The chain employs TRBV28 and TRBJ2-3; 10 positions match TRBD1. V gave up 3 bases and J gave up 2 bases; unmatched junction bases: 5. The germline V gene encodes CDR1 MDHEN and CDR2 SYDVKM. The CDR3 has 16 residues. The CDR3 DNA reads TGTGCCAGCAGTTTTGGGACAGGGGAGTACACAGATACGCAGTATTTT. Translation gives CASSFGTGEYTDTQYF.

Here the CDR3 reads CASSLGLSINSPLHF. The DNA for the CDR3 is TGTGCCAGCAGCTTAGGACTTTCAATCAATTCACCCCTCCACTTT. The chain uses TRBV7-9 and TRBJ1-6; no firm D call. The CDR3 consists of 15 residues. V gave up 1 base and J gave up 7 bases, with 11 bases separating them. CDR1 and CDR2 (germline): SEHNR, FQNEAQ (reference sequence). Drawing the rest from reference TRBV7-9 and TRBJ1-6, the complete variable domain is DTGVSQNPRHKITKRGQNVTFRCDPISEHNRLYWYRQTLGQGPEFLTYFQNEAQLEKSRLLSDRFSAERPKGSFSTLEIQRTEQGDSAMYLCASSLGLSINSPLHFGNGTRLTVT.